This TCR beta chain derives from a study of T-cell memory formation after mild COVID-19. This clonotype was seen ten or more times. Its antigen is unidentified. Using its own MiXCR run on the 5' RACE reads, TCRdb lists one record per CDR3 protein. The table has some 450,000 distinct CDR3 sequences, over 15% seen once; the top ten hold 20% to 25%. V lost 5 bases and J 14 bases, leaving 19 bases between the germline ends. Germline-derived CDR1 and CDR2 are WSHSY and SAAADI. The CDR3 is made up of 14 amino acids. The study's findings and limits: Cross-reactive memory apparently joined, as some responding clones appeared in pre-infection memory.

The sample was PBMCs or a T cell subset sorted from them (not recorded which). The clonotype originates from a young man who had mild COVID-19 (a few samples of this study predate the infection). Cell type and time point are not known. V is TRBV10-2 and J is TRBJ1-6; D may be TRBD1 (6 bases). This CDR3 reads CASSTPGSEGALHF. The CDR3 coding sequence is TGCGCCAGCAGTACGCCAGGGAGCGAGGGGGCCCTCCACTTT.